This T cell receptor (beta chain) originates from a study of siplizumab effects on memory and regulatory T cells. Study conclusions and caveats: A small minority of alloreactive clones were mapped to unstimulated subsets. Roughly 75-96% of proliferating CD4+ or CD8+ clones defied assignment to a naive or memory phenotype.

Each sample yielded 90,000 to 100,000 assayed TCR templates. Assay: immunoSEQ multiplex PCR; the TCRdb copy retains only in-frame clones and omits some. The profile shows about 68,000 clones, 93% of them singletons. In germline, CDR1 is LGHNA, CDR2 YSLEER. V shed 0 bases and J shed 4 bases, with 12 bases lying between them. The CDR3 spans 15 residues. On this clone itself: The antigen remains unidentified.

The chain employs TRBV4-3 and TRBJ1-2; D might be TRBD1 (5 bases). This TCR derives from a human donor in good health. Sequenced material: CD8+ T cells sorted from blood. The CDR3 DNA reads TGCGCCAGCAGCCAAGATGTAGGGGATCTCTATGGCTACACCTTC. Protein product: CASSQDVGDLYGYTF.